What follows are 23 T cell receptor beta chains derived from one specimen sequenced in a study of early stage breast cancer tumors. Only in-frame clones appear in the TCRdb table, and some are missing; sequencing was by immunoSEQ multiplex PCR. The data show about 19,000 clones, about 83% seen once. Specimen: blood. The receptor source for this set is a person between 65 and 79 years old with breast cancer.

This chain links TRBV6-6 with TRBJ1-1; TRBD1 matches at 7 bases. J lost 1 base, V lost 7 bases, and 12 bases had no gene match. This CDR3 region has 16 residues. The V gene's germline CDR1 is MNHNY and CDR2 SVGAGI (reference sequence). The CDR3 bases are TGTGCCAGCACGGGAAGTCCGGGACAGCAGAACACTGAAGCTTTCTTT. Its protein is CASTGSPGQQNTEAFF.

This rearrangement joins TRBV2 to TRBJ2-2, with 8 bases that match TRBD1. The CDR3 covers 16 residues. CDR1 is SNHLY and CDR2 is FYNNEI in the germline V gene. With V trimmed by 3 bases and J by 5 bases, 8 bases remained unmatched. Here the CDR3 reads CASSDPGQGVTGELFF. The CDR3 nucleotides read TGTGCCAGCAGTGACCCCGGACAGGGCGTGACCGGGGAGCTGTTTTTT.

The chain links TRBV28 to TRBJ1-4, with 8 nucleotides matching TRBD1. The germline V gene encodes CDR1 MDHEN and CDR2 SYDVKM. J gave up 5 bases and V 7 bases, and 9 bases lay outside the gene matches. The CDR3 totals 15 residues. CDR3 loop: CASKGQVLPNEKLFF. CDR3 in DNA: TGTGCCAGCAAGGGACAGGTGCTACCCAATGAAAAACTGTTTTTT. Drawing the rest from reference TRBV28 and TRBJ1-4, the complete variable domain is DVKVTQSSRYLVKRTGEKVFLECVQDMDHENMFWYRQDPGLGLRLIYFSYDVKMKEKGDIPEGYSVSREKKERFSLILESASTNQTSMYLCASKGQVLPNEKLFFGSGTQLSVL.

This chain connects TRBV11-2 to TRBJ1-2; 8 bases match TRBD1. V lost 6 bases, J lost 7 bases, and 4 bases stayed unmatched. The CDR3 covers 12 residues. CDR1 is SGHAT, CDR2 FQNNGV, per germline. The CDR3 loop is CASSLQGVGYTF. CDR3 nucleotides: TGTGCCAGCAGTCTACAGGGGGTTGGCTACACCTTC.

This chain connects TRBV5-1 to TRBJ2-5, with D possibly TRBD2 on 5 matching bases. Per germline, CDR1 SGHRS and CDR2 YFSETQ. V lost 3 bases to trimming and J lost 0 bases, with 9 bases between them. The length of the CDR3 is 14 residues. The CDR3 DNA reads as TGCGCCAGCAGCTCCTCGGGAAACCAAGAGACCCAGTACTTC. This translates into CASSSSGNQETQYF.

The V call is TRBV28, the J call TRBJ2-2; TRBD1 might be the D (6 bases). Trimming took 6 bases from V and 5 from J, leaving 16 bases between them. CDR1 is MDHEN and CDR2 is SYDVKM in the germline V gene. CDR3 length: 15 residues. The CDR3 sequence is CASRTPGEGTGELFF. CDR3 DNA sequence: TGTGCCAGCAGGACCCCAGGGGAAGGGACCGGGGAGCTGTTTTTT.

The count of this clone is one. This is likely a read error, given that the CDR3 carries no conserved phenylalanine or tryptophan at its end. V and J are TRBV18 and TRBJ2-7; maybe TRBD2 (6 bases). Germline loops: CDR1 KGHSH, CDR2 LQKENI. The CDR3 loop spans 13 amino acids. V was clipped by 3 bases and J by 7 bases, with 13 bases between them. CDR3 DNA: TGTGCCAGCTCACCCGTCGGGGAGGATGAGCAGTACATC. Translating it yields CASSPVGEDEQYI.

The chain has TRBV2 and TRBJ1-1; tentative D call: TRBD1 (6 bases). The CDR3 covers 13 residues. The V gene lost 5 bases and the J gene lost 4 bases, with 11 bases spanning the gap. Looked up from germline, CDR1 is SNHLY and CDR2 is FYNNEI. The chain's CDR3 is CASSRRGFTEAFF. The CDR3 coding sequence is TGTGCCAGCAGTCGCAGGGGTTTCACTGAAGCTTTCTTT.

The chain uses TRBV28 and TRBJ2-5, with 8 bases aligning to TRBD2. V was clipped by 5 bases and J by 6 bases; unmatched bases: 8. The CDR3 runs to 14 residues. The V gene's germline CDR1 is MDHEN and CDR2 SYDVKM. CDR3 nucleotide sequence: TGTGCCAGCAGTGACCCGGGACTAGGGAAGACCCAGTACTTC. Translation gives CASSDPGLGKTQYF.

The V and J genes are TRBV30 and TRBJ1-6; D may be TRBD1 (5 bases). Germline CDR1 and CDR2: GTSNPN and SVGIG (reference sequence). Deletions cut 0 bases from V and 10 bases from J, with 22 bases between. The CDR3 is made up of 17 amino acids. The CDR3 sequence is CAWSVPKMGGVNSPLHF. The CDR3 coding sequence is TGTGCCTGGAGTGTACCTAAAATGGGGGGTGTGAACTCACCCCTCCACTTT.

The chain is built from TRBV25-1 and TRBJ2-2; 7 bases agree with TRBD1. The CDR3 length is 14 residues. After removal of 5 bases from V and 1 base from J, the junction contained 1 base not matched to a gene. Looked up from germline, CDR1 is MGHDK and CDR2 is SYGVNS. CDR3 nucleotide sequence: TGTGCCAGCAGTCGGGACAGGAACACCGGGGAGCTGTTTTTT. The encoded protein is CASSRDRNTGELFF.

Of note for this clone: An end of the junction does not agree with germline; a read error may underlie this. The rearrangement uses TRBV9 and TRBJ2-7; TRBD2 matches 7 bases. This CDR3 has 15 amino acids. CDR1 and CDR2 from the germline V gene are SGDLS and YYNGEE. CDR3 residues: CASSVVPRGLYEQYF. The CDR3 bases are TGTGCTAGCAGCGTAGTTCCGCGGGGGTTGTACGAGCAGTACTTC.

The chain joins TRBV7-9 to TRBJ1-2; D not resolved. This CDR3 has 13 residues. V was trimmed by 1 base and J by 4 bases, leaving 7 bases between them. Germline loops: CDR1 SEHNR, CDR2 FQNEAQ (reference sequence). This CDR3 is CASSLDQFYGYTF. CDR3 sequence (DNA): TGTGCCAGCAGCTTAGACCAGTTCTATGGCTACACCTTC.

This chain joins TRBV18 and TRBJ2-7, with 8 bases identical to TRBD1. Per the germline V gene, CDR1 is KGHSH and CDR2 is LQKENI. The CDR3 has 12 amino acids. J was trimmed by 5 bases and V by 5 bases; bases with no gene match: 2. The DNA of the CDR3 is TGTGCCAGCTCAGTACAGGGGGACGAGCAGTACTTC. It translates to CASSVQGDEQYF.

The rearrangement links TRBV19 to TRBJ1-5; 11 nucleotides align to TRBD1. Germline V gene data show CDR1 as LNHDA and CDR2 as SQIVND (reference sequence). V was clipped by 3 bases and J by 5 bases; unmatched bases: 6. CDR3 size: 16 residues. In nucleotides, the CDR3 is TGTGCCAGTAGTATGGGACAGGGGGGGAGATATCAGCCCCAGCATTTT. Its translation is CASSMGQGGRYQPQHF.

This clone was observed a few times. This rearrangement joins TRBV28 to TRBJ2-1; D unclear. The V and J ends lost 1 base and 8 bases respectively, with 6 bases between them. CDR3 size: 12 residues. CDR1 is MDHEN, CDR2 SYDVKM, per germline. CDR3 sequence reads: CASSLSGYEQFF. The CDR3 region has the DNA TGTGCCAGCAGTTTATCCGGGTATGAGCAGTTCTTC.

This chain joins TRBV5-1 and TRBJ1-2; possibly TRBD1 for D (5 bases). V dropped 4 bases and J dropped 2 bases, with 15 bases sitting between them. The CDR3 length is 15 residues. Germline lookup yields CDR1 SGHRS and CDR2 YFSETQ. CDR3 region: CASSPSAGENYGYTF. DNA for the CDR3: TGCGCCAGCAGCCCCTCGGCGGGGGAGAACTATGGCTACACCTTC.

CDR3 in amino acids: CASSSSATGPTGELFF. CDR3 sequence (DNA): TGTGCCAGCAGTTCTAGCGCAACCGGGCCCACCGGGGAGCTGTTTTTT. The gene calls are TRBV6-5 and TRBJ2-2, with TRBD2 as a possible D gene (6 bases). The germline V gene encodes CDR1 MNHEY and CDR2 SVGAGI. Trimming removed 4 bases at V and 4 bases at J, with 16 bases between. CDR3 length equals 16 residues.

This clone showed up just once. The V gene is TRBV19, the J gene TRBJ2-4; maybe TRBD2 (6 bases). Germline CDR1 and CDR2: LNHDA and SQIVND (reference sequence). The CDR3 is 15 residues long. V gave up 4 bases and J gave up 0 bases, with 10 bases separating them. The CDR3 reads CASSRGDLAKNIQYF. The DNA for the CDR3 is TGTGCCAGTAGTAGGGGGGATTTAGCCAAAAACATTCAGTACTTC.

The rearrangement links TRBV28 to TRBJ1-5; D not certain. Germline V gives CDR1 MDHEN, CDR2 SYDVKM. This CDR3 contains 12 residues. With 7 bases removed from V and 11 bases from J, the gap between germline ends came to 15 bases. The chain's CDR3 is CASTLRDSTQHF. In DNA form, the CDR3 reads TGTGCCAGCACCCTTCGGGATAGCACCCAGCATTTT.

V is TRBV5-1 and J is TRBJ1-2; TRBD1 agrees at 12 bases. The germline V gene encodes CDR1 SGHRS and CDR2 YFSETQ. The CDR3 length is 16 residues. V lost 2 bases, J lost 6 bases, and 8 bases stayed unmatched. Written as DNA, the CDR3 is TGCGCCAGCAGCTTACCGTCGGGACAGGGGGCGAATGGCTACACCTTC. Protein: CASSLPSGQGANGYTF.

This clone has only one observation. The chain combines TRBV7-2 with TRBJ2-5, with unresolved D. The CDR3 is 13 amino acids. The V end was cut by 1 base, the J end by 5 bases, with 8 bases between. The germline CDR1 and CDR2 sequences are SGHTA and FQGNSA. The CDR3 coding sequence is TGTGCCAGCAGCTTAGGGAGCCGGGAGACCCAGTACTTC. Translating gives CASSLGSRETQYF.

The chain recombines TRBV29-1 with TRBJ2-3; TRBD2 matches at 8 bases. Unmatched junction bases numbered 8, after V lost 5 bases and J lost 4 bases. The CDR3 has 14 amino acids. Germline-derived CDR1 and CDR2 are SQVTM and ANQGSEA. The CDR3 region has the DNA TGCAGCGTTTTACGGGGGGGCGGGGCAGATACGCAGTATTTT. This sequence encodes CSVLRGGGADTQYF.